The 5 T cell receptor beta chains given below trace back to one sample, sequenced in a study of shared clonotypes between healthy human individuals. TCRdb's table, derived via immunoSEQ multiplex PCR, lists solely in-frame clones and lacks some. The sample carries about 980,000 clones, 60% to 85% recorded once. Sequences were obtained from memory CD4+ T cells sorted from blood. The subset here: CD45RA-negative fraction. The receptors derive from a man younger than 35 in good health.

A single count supports this clone. The chain has TRBV7-9 and TRBJ1-1; D gene ambiguous. CDR1 is SEHNR, CDR2 FQNEAQ, per germline (reference sequence). The V gene lost 2 bases and the J gene lost 10 bases, with 17 bases spanning the gap. The CDR3 is 14 residues long. CDR3 in DNA: TGTGCCAGCAGCTTATTGTACAGCGCCGCGGGAGCTTTCTTT. It yields the protein CASSLLYSAAGAFF.

The chain is built from TRBV19 and TRBJ1-2; D is unresolved. V shed 4 bases and J shed 5 bases, with 5 bases lying between them. This CDR3 is built from 11 residues. The germline V gene encodes CDR1 LNHDA and CDR2 SQIVND (reference sequence). DNA for the CDR3: TGTGCCAGTAGTAACGGATATGGCTACACCTTC. It encodes CASSNGYGYTF.

A note on this clone: The sample carries other DNA sequences with the same CDR3. The chain carries TRBV5-5 and TRBJ2-7; TRBD2 is a possible D gene (6 bases). Germline CDR1 and CDR2: SGHKS and YYEKEE (reference sequence). This CDR3 comprises 15 residues. V lost 0 bases, J lost 0 bases, and 10 bases lay in between. CDR3 nucleotides: TGTGCCAGCAGCTTGGCCGCGGGGAGCTCCTACGAGCAGTACTTC. It is translated as CASSLAAGSSYEQYF.

The chain joins TRBV10-3 to TRBJ2-5, with D tentatively TRBD1 (6 bases). This CDR3 has 17 amino acids. Between the trimmed V and J ends, which lost 0 bases and 0 bases, there was a span of 14 bases. Germline CDR1 ENHRY, CDR2 SYGVKD. DNA for the CDR3: TGTGCCATCAGTGAGTCGGTCGGCAGGGGTGACCAAGAGACCCAGTACTTC. This encodes CAISESVGRGDQETQYF.

The sample holds a few counts of this clone. The chain recombines TRBV27 with TRBJ1-5; no reliable D call. The CDR3 sequence is 14 residues long. Trimming cost V 4 bases and J 3 bases, with 10 bases left between them. Germline V gene lookup returns CDR1 MNHEY and CDR2 SMNVEV (reference sequence). Here the CDR3 reads CASSYIGHNQPQHF. The CDR3 DNA sequence: TGTGCCAGCAGTTATATAGGCCACAATCAGCCCCAGCATTTT.